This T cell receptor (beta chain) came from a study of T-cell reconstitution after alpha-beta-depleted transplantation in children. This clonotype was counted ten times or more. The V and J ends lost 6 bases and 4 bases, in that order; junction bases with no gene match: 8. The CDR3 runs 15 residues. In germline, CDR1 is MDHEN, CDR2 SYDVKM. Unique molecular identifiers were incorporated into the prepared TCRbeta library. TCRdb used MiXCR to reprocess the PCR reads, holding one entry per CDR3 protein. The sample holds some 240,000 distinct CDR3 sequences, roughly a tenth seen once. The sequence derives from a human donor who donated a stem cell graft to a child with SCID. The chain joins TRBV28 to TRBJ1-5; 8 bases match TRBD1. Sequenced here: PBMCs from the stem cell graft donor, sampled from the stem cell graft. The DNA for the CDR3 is TGTGCCAGCAGCGAGTTGGGACAGGCAAATCAGCCCCAGCATTTT. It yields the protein CASSELGQANQPQHF. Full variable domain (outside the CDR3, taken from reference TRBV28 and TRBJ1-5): DVKVTQSSRYLVKRTGEKVFLECVQDMDHENMFWYRQDPGLGLRLIYFSYDVKMKEKGDIPEGYSVSREKKERFSLILESASTNQTSMYLCASSELGQANQPQHFGDGTRLSIL.